The clone carrying this T cell receptor beta chain turned up a few times. This entry is derived from a study of T cell repertoires in MIS-A myocarditis. Method: immunoSEQ multiplex PCR; TCRdb's copy keeps in-frame clones and lacks some. The sample includes 10,000 to 12,000 clones, roughly four fifths of them seen just once. The germline CDR1 and CDR2 sequences are MNHNY and SVGAGI (reference sequence). The CDR3 length is 13 residues. V lost 2 bases and J 7 bases, leaving 11 bases between the germline ends. The chain couples TRBV6-6 to TRBJ1-1, with a tentative D call TRBD1 (5 bases). The TCR sequence derives from a man aged 18 to 35 with fulminant myocarditis from multisystem inflammatory syndrome in adults (MIS-A) after COVID-19. Sequencing input: right ventricle heart tissue obtained at autopsy. CDR3 in amino acids: CASSYEDIYEAFF. CDR3 nucleotides: TGTGCCAGCAGTTACGAGGACATATATGAAGCTTTCTTT.